The clone carrying this T cell receptor beta chain was observed at least ten times. Its antigen remains unknown. By two-round multiplex PCR, the TCR beta CDR3 was amplified from genomic DNA. First-round PCR employed TRBV- and TRBJ-specific primers for each gene. TCRdb reanalysed the multiplex PCR reads using MiXCR and keeps one entry per CDR3 protein. The sample has about 14,000 distinct CDR3 sequences; 28% are singletons. This specimen comes from a study of prognosis after radiotherapy for stage I lung cancer. Study-level information: The study gave no patient concurrent therapy with stereotactic body radiotherapy.

Study results and limitations: Median unique TCR clones dropped from roughly 10,000 to 7,000 after stereotactic body radiation therapy.

This CDR3 has 14 residues. Looked up from germline, CDR1 is DFQATT and CDR2 is SNEGSKA (reference sequence). J gave up 3 bases and V 7 bases, and 9 bases lay outside the gene matches. Node-negative disease was confirmed in all patients by CT and PET/CT, with no prior chemotherapy, radiotherapy or other malignancies. The origin of this receptor is a donor of 50 years or more with non-small cell lung cancer. The chain couples TRBV20-1 to TRBJ2-7, with 10 bases aligning to TRBD2. The material sequenced was PBMCs, taken before or after stereotactic body radiation therapy (not recorded which). CDR3: CSGGLAGAYYEQYF. CDR3 sequence (DNA): TGCAGTGGGGGGCTAGCGGGGGCCTACTACGAGCAGTACTTC.